In this sample, the clone carrying this TCR beta chain turned up once. The antigen is undetermined. The sample belongs to a study of T cell responses to AZD1222 COVID-19 vaccine. Broader study findings: At baseline, just a handful of AZD1222 recipients tested seropositive. Dominant CD4 TCR responses targeted spike regions 160-218 and 743-854. In all cases, repertoires were sampled only after the peak T cell response. White British donors predominated, females outnumbered males, and clonal diversity was possibly underestimated.

Trimming took 2 bases from V and 1 from J, leaving 11 bases between them. CDR1 SNHLY and CDR2 FYNNEI come from the germline V gene. The CDR3 spans 15 residues. This table comes from immunoSEQ multiplex PCR, and its TCRdb copy is limited to in-frame clones, with some not included. Here the sample spans some 150,000 clones, roughly 86% being singletons. The sequence derives from an adult who received the AZD1222 COVID-19 vaccine. The chain uses TRBV2 and TRBJ1-1, with no clear D. The sample here was peripheral blood, taken 28 days after the second AZD1222 dose. Here the CDR3 reads CASSEYGQTNTEAFF. The CDR3 bases are TGTGCCAGCAGTGAATATGGCCAGACGAACACTGAAGCTTTCTTT.